These 2 T cell receptor beta chains share one sample of origin, sequenced in a study of beta chain features in type 1 diabetes. TCRB transcripts that were expressed got sequenced, as all of the isolated RNA had been reverse transcribed. Data came from immunoSEQ multiplex PCR; TCRdb stores just in-frame clones and leaves some out. The repertoire has 130,000 to 150,000 clones, approximately 9.2% of them found once; the top ten carry around 0.7%. The sequencing input was central memory CD4+ T cells from blood. Receptor source: a man in his late teens or twenties in good health.

This clone has a handful of counts. The chain is built from TRBV14 and TRBJ2-2; TRBD1 matches 8 bases. Trimming removed 4 bases from V and 6 bases from J; junction bases left unmatched: 7. Germline V gives CDR1 SGHDN, CDR2 FVKESK. CDR3 length: 15 amino acids. CDR3 DNA sequence: TGTGCCAGCAGCCCTTGGACAGGGTACGCCGGGGAGCTGTTTTTT. Encoded protein: CASSPWTGYAGELFF.

The count of this clone is one. The gene calls are TRBV6-1 and TRBJ2-1; 8 nucleotides line up with TRBD1. Germline V lookup: CDR1 MNHNS, CDR2 SASEGT. The CDR3 has 14 amino acids. J was trimmed by 7 bases and V by 4 bases; bases with no gene match: 6. The CDR3, as DNA: TGTGCCAGCAGTGGACGACAGGGGATGAATGAGCAGTTCTTC. Translation gives CASSGRQGMNEQFF.